The 24 T cell receptor beta chains below come from one sample, sequenced in a study of cytomegalovirus exposure and HLA in healthy donors. 60 Vbeta and 13 Jbeta primers were used in PCR. Libraries were prepared by immunoSEQ multiplex PCR; TCRdb keeps only in-frame clonotypes and omits some of them. This sample's table has about 52,000 clones. The sequenced material came from PBMCs. These receptors were taken from a woman in her fifties or sixties in good health and CMV-seropositive.

The chain joins TRBV10-2 to TRBJ1-2, with 7 nucleotides matching TRBD1. The CDR3 has 14 amino acids. The J segment lost 2 bases and the V segment lost 10 bases, leaving 10 bases of the junction unmatched. Germline V lookup: CDR1 WSHSY, CDR2 SAAADI. The CDR3, as DNA: TGCGCCACCCAGACCTCGGGACAGAACTATGGCTACACCTTC. This encodes CATQTSGQNYGYTF.

For this clone: This same CDR3 is encoded by further DNA sequences in the sample. The chain is built from TRBV11-3 and TRBJ2-3; D call uncertain. V gave up 1 base and J gave up 1 base, with 6 bases separating them. The CDR3 has 14 residues. The germline CDR1 and CDR2 sequences are SGHNT and YENEEA. The CDR3 is CASSLAGGTDTQYF. The CDR3 nucleotides read TGTGCCAGCAGCTTAGCGGGTGGCACAGATACGCAGTATTTT.

This chain links TRBV5-6 with TRBJ2-1; 9 bases are a match to TRBD2. The germline CDR1 and CDR2 sequences are SGHDT and YYEEEE. This CDR3 contains 17 residues. Losses at the gene ends were 0 bases for V and 8 bases for J; bases not matched to a gene: 12. CDR3 sequence (DNA): TGTGCCAGCAGCTTGGGAGCGGGGGGCCCTTTTTGGTATGAGCAGTTCTTC. This encodes CASSLGAGGPFWYEQFF.

The rearrangement uses TRBV19 and TRBJ1-2, with 8 bases aligning to TRBD1. CDR3 length: 14 amino acids. Per germline, CDR1 LNHDA and CDR2 SQIVND (reference sequence). V lost 7 bases and J lost 8; bases outside the gene matches: 12. CDR3 DNA: TGTGCCAGTATTAACGGCCCAGGGGGCGACGGCTACACCTTC. Translated: CASINGPGGDGYTF.

The chain recombines TRBV6-5 with TRBJ1-1; TRBD1 matches 7 bases. The J segment lost 1 base and the V segment lost 4 bases, leaving 6 bases of the junction unmatched. Looked up from germline, CDR1 is MNHEY and CDR2 is SVGAGI. This CDR3 is built from 15 residues. DNA for the CDR3: TGTGCCAGCAGTTCGACAGGGTTAGGGAACACTGAAGCTTTCTTT. The encoded protein is CASSSTGLGNTEAFF.

The rearrangement joins TRBV19 to TRBJ1-2, with 12 bases fitting TRBD1. The junction had 4 bases not matched to a gene; V was cut back by 7 bases and J by 4 bases. Per the germline V gene, CDR1 is LNHDA and CDR2 is SQIVND (reference sequence). CDR3 length equals 14 residues. The CDR3 DNA reads as TGTGCCAGTACCACGGGACAGGGGGCCTATGGCTACACCTTC. It specifies CASTTGQGAYGYTF.

This sequence joins TRBV28 and TRBJ1-5; tentative D call: TRBD1 (6 bases). CDR1 is MDHEN and CDR2 is SYDVKM in the germline V gene. Trimming stripped 6 bases from V and 5 bases from J, with 20 bases between. This CDR3 has 16 residues. The CDR3 sequence: CASRTTSVGGHQPQHF. Here the CDR3 DNA reads TGTGCCAGCAGGACAACCTCGGTGGGGGGGCATCAGCCCCAGCATTTT.

V is TRBV20-1 and J is TRBJ2-5; tentatively, D is TRBD2 (6 bases). Looked up from germline, CDR1 is DFQATT and CDR2 is SNEGSKA (reference sequence). The CDR3 consists of 11 residues. Trimming stripped 5 bases from V and 5 bases from J, with 9 bases between. The DNA of the CDR3 is TGCAGTGCTCCGACTAGGGAGACCCAGTACTTC. This encodes CSAPTRETQYF.

The rearrangement joins TRBV5-1 to TRBJ2-3; 15 nucleotides match TRBD2. This CDR3 is built from 19 residues. V gave up 0 bases and J gave up 0 bases; unmatched junction bases: 5. The V gene's germline CDR1 is SGHRS and CDR2 YFSETQ. The CDR3 DNA reads as TGCGCCAGCAGCTTGGTTGGACTAGCGGGGGGGCCGAGCACAGATACGCAGTATTTT. Amino acids: CASSLVGLAGGPSTDTQYF.

V gene TRBV6-1 combines with J gene TRBJ1-2, with no clear D. Germline loops: CDR1 MNHNS, CDR2 SASEGT. CDR3 size: 14 residues. The germline V and J ends were trimmed by 6 bases and 4 bases, with 15 bases remaining between them. The CDR3 bases are TGTGCCAGCAGCCCTGGAGGGAATGGCTATGGCTACACCTTC. Translation: CASSPGGNGYGYTF.

The chain is built from TRBV5-4 and TRBJ1-1; 7 bases are a match to TRBD1. Losses at the gene ends were 4 bases for V and 4 bases for J; bases not matched to a gene: 7. This CDR3 spans 14 amino acids. Germline V gives CDR1 SGHNT, CDR2 YYREEE (reference sequence). As DNA, the CDR3 is TGTGCCAGCAGCACGCGACAGGGAGGCACTGAAGCTTTCTTT. Translated: CASSTRQGGTEAFF.

The chain links TRBV7-9 to TRBJ1-2; D may be TRBD1 (6 bases). Trimming cost V 7 bases and J 4 bases, with 16 bases left between them. CDR3 size: 14 residues. The germline CDR1 and CDR2 sequences are SEHNR and FQNEAQ (reference sequence). This chain's CDR3 is CASTGTGSSYGYTF. CDR3 sequence (DNA): TGTGCCAGCACCGGCACAGGGTCTAGCTATGGCTACACCTTC.

This sequence joins TRBV28 and TRBJ1-1; 8 positions agree with TRBD1. V shed 6 bases, J shed 1 base, and the junction held 7 bases outside the gene matches. The CDR3 covers 15 residues. The V gene's germline CDR1 is MDHEN and CDR2 SYDVKM. Here the CDR3 DNA reads TGTGCCAGCAGCCCACCCCAGGGGGCGAACACTGAAGCTTTCTTT. This sequence encodes CASSPPQGANTEAFF.

The V and J genes are TRBV4-1 and TRBJ2-7; tentative D call: TRBD1 (5 bases). The CDR3 contains 15 residues. With 2 bases removed from V and 6 bases from J, the gap between germline ends came to 17 bases. Germline V lookup: CDR1 MGHRA, CDR2 YSYEKL. CDR3 coding DNA: TGCGCCAGCAGCCAATCCGCAGGGTTAGGGTTCGAGCAGTACTTC. Translated: CASSQSAGLGFEQYF.

The chain has TRBV29-1 and TRBJ2-7; D may be TRBD2 (6 bases). The ends were cut back, 4 bases at V and 2 bases at J, with 12 bases in the middle. Germline CDR1 is SQVTM and CDR2 is ANQGSEA. CDR3 size: 13 residues. CDR3 in DNA: TGCAGCGTTGTGCGCGGGGAGGCCTACGAGCAGTACTTC. This translates into CSVVRGEAYEQYF.

The genes are TRBV2 and TRBJ2-1, with 8 bases fitting TRBD1. J lost 3 bases, V lost 6 bases, and 10 bases had no gene match. The CDR3 totals 16 residues. Germline loops: CDR1 SNHLY, CDR2 FYNNEI. The CDR3 protein is CASRYPGQAYYNEQFF. The CDR3 bases are TGTGCCAGCAGGTACCCGGGACAGGCTTACTACAATGAGCAGTTCTTC.

The J gene is TRBJ1-4, the V gene TRBV5-6; no firm D call. CDR1 SGHDT and CDR2 YYEEEE come from the germline V gene. This CDR3 comprises 12 residues. CDR3 in DNA: TGTGCAAGTGGTGGGCAAGGCGAAAAACTGTTTTTT. Its translation: CASGGQGEKLFF.

This chain connects TRBV6-5 to TRBJ2-7; TRBD2 matches at 7 bases. V lost 0 bases to trimming and J lost 2 bases; unmatched junction nucleotides: 7. The CDR3 spans 16 residues. The germline V gene encodes CDR1 MNHEY and CDR2 SVGAGI. The CDR3 here is CASSYSSGEAPYEQYF. The DNA for the CDR3 is TGTGCCAGCAGTTACTCGAGCGGGGAGGCACCCTACGAGCAGTACTTC.

This chain links TRBV4-1 with TRBJ2-7, with 8 nucleotides matching TRBD1. V shed 3 bases and J 3 bases; nucleotides not matched to a gene: 10. The CDR3 length is 16 residues. Germline V lookup: CDR1 MGHRA, CDR2 YSYEKL. CDR3 DNA: TGCGCCAGCAGCCAGTTAACAGGGGGAGTTTTCTACGAGCAGTACTTC. Translated: CASSQLTGGVFYEQYF.

This sequence joins TRBV21-1 and TRBJ1-2. TRBV21-1 is recorded as a pseudogene. The CDR3 extends over 13 amino acids. This chain's CDR3 is CASSVRSGFGYTF. CDR3 nucleotide sequence: TGTGCCAGCAGCGTCCGGTCGGGTTTTGGCTACACCTTC.

The chain employs TRBV2 and TRBJ1-5, with 9 bases identical to TRBD1. The CDR3 extends over 14 amino acids. Germline CDR1 and CDR2: SNHLY and FYNNEI. Trimming at V came to 6 bases and at J to 6 bases, leaving 6 bases not matched to a gene. The CDR3 coding sequence is TGTGCCAGCAGGCCTACAGGGGGCGGTCAGCCCCAGCATTTT. This codes for CASRPTGGGQPQHF.

This chain links TRBV2 with TRBJ2-1; TRBD1 matches 9 bases. CDR1 is SNHLY and CDR2 is FYNNEI in the germline V gene. The CDR3 has 14 amino acids. J lost 7 bases, V lost 4 bases, and 5 bases had no gene match. The chain's CDR3 is CASSGQGEGNEQFF. CDR3 coding DNA: TGTGCCAGCAGTGGACAGGGGGAAGGGAATGAGCAGTTCTTC. Supplemented by reference TRBV2 and TRBJ2-1, the full variable domain reads EPEVTQTPSHQVTQMGQEVILRCVPISNHLYFYWYRQILGQKVEFLVSFYNNEISEKSEIFDDQFSVERPDGSNFTLKIRSTKLEDSAMYFCASSGQGEGNEQFFGPGTRLTVL.

J is TRBJ2-7 and V is TRBV4-1; D is ambiguous. The ends were cut back, 0 bases at V and 0 bases at J, with 9 bases in the middle. The CDR3 has 15 amino acids. Germline V gene sequence: CDR1 MGHRA, CDR2 YSYEKL. CDR3 residues: CASSQDQDSSYEQYF. As DNA, the CDR3 is TGCGCCAGCAGCCAAGATCAAGATAGCTCCTACGAGCAGTACTTC.

This chain links TRBV6-5 with TRBJ2-7; 8 bases are shared with TRBD1. From germline, CDR1 is MNHEY and CDR2 SVGAGI. The CDR3 totals 14 residues. Losses at the gene ends were 4 bases for V and 7 bases for J; bases not matched to a gene: 9. In DNA form, the CDR3 reads TGTGCCAGCAGTTCCCCCCCAGGGGGCTCTGAGCAGTACTTC. This gives the protein CASSSPPGGSEQYF.